These 26 T cell receptor beta chains share one sample of origin, sequenced in a study of memory CD8 T cells in hepatitis C reinfection (dated by TCRdb to between 2016 and 2019). According to the study, the label for this sample's time point signals: late/post reinfection, 12 to 24 weeks after detection. Sorted cells were sequenced directly ex vivo, with no in vitro expansion before TCR sequencing. Library creation used the immunoSEQ multiplex PCR assay. TCRdb stores this immuneACCESS table with in-frame sequences only. Part of the clones is absent; in the studies checked, under half of the shortfall reflects unresolved V genes, and no reason is known for the rest. This sample has 46,000 or so clones in its table, and roughly 89% of those were observed once. The top ten clones comprise around 0.78% of the sample. The specimen sequenced was naive CD8+ T cells sorted from blood. The cell subset or site label of this sample denotes: total naive CD8+CD45RO- T cells. The receptors derive from a man aged 18-30 years with hepatitis C virus infection.

The rearrangement uses TRBV15 and TRBJ1-1; 7 bases align to TRBD1. Trimming at V came to 0 bases and at J to 8 bases, leaving 3 bases not matched to a gene. The CDR3 sequence is 13 residues long. Germline assignment: CDR1 LNHNV and CDR2 YYDKDF (reference sequence). CDR3 residues: CATSRDSGGEAFF. DNA for the CDR3: TGTGCCACCAGCAGAGATTCAGGGGGAGAAGCTTTCTTT. The full variable domain, completed using reference TRBV15 and TRBJ1-1, is DAMVIQNPRYQVTQFGKPVTLSCSQTLNHNVMYWYQQKSSQAPKLLFHYYDKDFNNEADTPDNFQSRRPNTSFCFLDIRSPGLGDTAMYLCATSRDSGGEAFFGQGTRLTVV.

This clone was picked up a small number of times. The chain combines TRBV4-1 with TRBJ1-4; 8 positions match TRBD1. The CDR3 is 15 amino acids. Trimming at V came to 0 bases and at J to 8 bases, leaving 5 bases not matched to a gene. Germline CDR1 MGHRA, CDR2 YSYEKL. CDR3 DNA: TGCGCCAGCAGCCAAGATCAGGGGGCAGGGGAAAAACTGTTTTTT. Translated, it gives CASSQDQGAGEKLFF.

This chain joins TRBV27 and TRBJ2-3; D gene uncertain. The germline V gene encodes CDR1 MNHEY and CDR2 SMNVEV (reference sequence). The CDR3 has 16 amino acids. V was shortened by 0 bases and J by 4 bases, with 14 bases between the two germline ends. CDR3 protein: CASSLSLGVAADTQYF. For the CDR3, the DNA is TGTGCCAGCAGTTTATCTCTCGGAGTTGCGGCAGATACGCAGTATTTT.

There are a few counts of this clone. J is TRBJ2-1 and V is TRBV7-8; the match to TRBD2 covers 12 bases. Trimming removed 4 bases from V and 8 bases from J; junction bases left unmatched: 9. This CDR3 is built from 16 residues. Germline CDR1 and CDR2: SGHVS and FQNEAQ. The CDR3 loop reads CASSSASGGASDEQFF. In DNA form, the CDR3 reads TGTGCCAGCAGCTCTGCTAGCGGGGGGGCTTCGGATGAGCAGTTCTTC.

V usage is TRBV12-5 and J usage is TRBJ2-5, with 11 bases aligning to TRBD2. The CDR3 contains 18 residues. In germline, CDR1 is LGHNT, CDR2 FRNRAP. With V trimmed by 0 bases and J by 0 bases, 6 bases remained unmatched. CDR3 DNA sequence: TGTGCTAGTGGTTTGGTCCGACTAGCGGGGAACTACCAAGAGACCCAGTACTTC. Translating it yields CASGLVRLAGNYQETQYF.

The chain carries TRBV4-1 and TRBJ1-6, with D possibly being TRBD1 (5 bases). In germline, CDR1 is MGHRA, CDR2 YSYEKL. V was shortened by 4 bases and J by 7 bases, with 14 bases between the two germline ends. This CDR3 region has 15 residues. The CDR3 coding sequence is TGCGCCAGCAGCCTAGCAGCAGGGAAGAATTCACCCCTCCACTTT. Translation: CASSLAAGKNSPLHF.

V and J are TRBV4-1 and TRBJ2-2; 9 bases are shared with TRBD2. With 5 bases clipped from V and 6 bases from J, the junction kept 10 bases outside the gene matches. CDR1 and CDR2 from the germline V gene are MGHRA and YSYEKL. The CDR3 is made up of 16 amino acids. The CDR3: CASSNRPSGEPGELFF. The CDR3 nucleotides are TGCGCCAGCAGCAACAGGCCTAGCGGGGAACCCGGGGAGCTGTTTTTT.

The chain combines TRBV7-2 with TRBJ1-4, with 7 bases aligning to TRBD1. The germline V gene has CDR1 SGHTA and CDR2 FQGNSA. V gave up 5 bases and J gave up 4 bases; unmatched junction bases: 10. This CDR3 contains 16 residues. The CDR3 loop reads CASSHQTGRVNEKLFF. The CDR3 coding sequence is TGTGCCAGCAGCCATCAGACAGGGCGAGTTAATGAAAAACTGTTTTTT.

Only one count was recorded for this clone. V and J are TRBV7-9 and TRBJ2-7; a possible D gene is TRBD2 (7 bases). Germline V lookup: CDR1 SEHNR, CDR2 FQNEAQ (reference sequence). CDR3 size: 17 residues. V was cut by 3 bases and J by 2 bases, with 20 bases left in between. CDR3: CASSFGGGATNPYEQYF. The CDR3, as DNA: TGTGCCAGCAGCTTCGGAGGGGGGGCCACAAATCCCTACGAGCAGTACTTC.

The chain recombines TRBV6-5 with TRBJ1-2; 7 bases are shared with TRBD1. CDR1 MNHEY and CDR2 SVGAGI come from the germline V gene. CDR3 length equals 13 residues. V gave up 5 bases and J gave up 4 bases; unmatched junction bases: 4. The CDR3, as DNA: TGTGCCAGCAGTCAACAGGGGTTCTATGGCTACACCTTC. Amino acids: CASSQQGFYGYTF.

This sequence joins TRBV9 and TRBJ2-3; TRBD2 might be the D (7 bases). The germline gives CDR1 SGDLS, CDR2 YYNGEE. The CDR3 is 16 amino acids. Trimming removed 2 bases at V and 3 bases at J, with 16 bases between. This CDR3 is CASSVMGGGGTDTQYF. DNA for the CDR3: TGTGCCAGCAGCGTGATGGGGGGCGGGGGAACAGATACGCAGTATTTT.

DNA of the CDR3: TGTGCCACCAGCGCTTCGATCCTAGACAGGGGCGGCACCGGGGAGCTGTTTTTT. It specifies CATSASILDRGGTGELFF. The V call is TRBV15, the J call TRBJ2-2; 8 nucleotides align to TRBD1. The CDR3 covers 18 residues. Germline V gene sequence: CDR1 LNHNV, CDR2 YYDKDF (reference sequence). V trimming: 5 bases; J trimming: 4 bases; junction bases outside the gene matches: 15.

This chain links TRBV30 with TRBJ1-1; D might be TRBD1 (5 bases). Germline assignment: CDR1 GTSNPN and CDR2 SVGIG (reference sequence). V gave up 3 bases and J gave up 6 bases, with 11 bases separating them. The CDR3 spans 12 residues. CDR3 DNA sequence: TGTGCCTGGAGAGGGGTGGGCCCTGAAGCTTTCTTT. Translated: CAWRGVGPEAFF.

The V and J genes are TRBV5-8 and TRBJ1-5; tentative D call: TRBD1 (6 bases). Germline CDR1 SGHTS, CDR2 YDEGEE. This CDR3 has 14 amino acids. The V gene lost 2 bases and the J gene lost 2 bases, with 8 bases spanning the gap. This CDR3 reads CASSFRTGNQPQHF. The CDR3 nucleotides are TGTGCCAGCAGCTTCCGGACAGGCAATCAGCCCCAGCATTTT.

As to this clone: Additional DNA sequences in this sample encode the identical CDR3. The chain recombines TRBV29-1 with TRBJ2-5; the match to TRBD2 covers 9 bases. J gave up 4 bases and V 4 bases, and 1 base lay outside the gene matches. Germline CDR1 and CDR2: SQVTM and ANQGSEA. This CDR3 is built from 12 residues. CDR3 residues: CSVVTSGETQYF. Here the CDR3 DNA reads TGCAGCGTTGTGACTAGCGGAGAGACCCAGTACTTC.

This rearrangement joins TRBV2 to TRBJ1-5; D ambiguous. This CDR3 has 13 amino acids. Germline V gene data show CDR1 as SNHLY and CDR2 as FYNNEI. Trimming stripped 6 bases from V and 0 bases from J, with 6 bases between. In DNA, the CDR3 is TGTGCCAGCAGGGAGGATAGCAATCAGCCCCAGCATTTT. This gives the protein CASREDSNQPQHF.

This chain joins TRBV7-8 and TRBJ1-1, with D tentatively TRBD1 (5 bases). The V and J ends lost 5 bases and 7 bases respectively, with 14 bases between them. CDR1 and CDR2 (germline): SGHVS, FQNEAQ. CDR3 size: 13 residues. This CDR3 reads CASSPLKDIEAFF. Here the CDR3 DNA reads TGTGCCAGCAGCCCCCTGAAGGACATTGAAGCTTTCTTT.

The CDR3 nucleotides read TGTGCCTGGAGTGAGGGGACAGGGGGCTATAATTCACCCCTCCACTTT. Translation gives CAWSEGTGGYNSPLHF. This rearrangement joins TRBV30 to TRBJ1-6, with 11 bases identical to TRBD1. The V segment lost 1 base and the J segment 3 bases; nucleotides outside the gene matches: 2. The V gene's germline CDR1 is GTSNPN and CDR2 SVGIG (reference sequence). CDR3 length: 16 amino acids.

The chain has TRBV25-1 and TRBJ2-1; weak D call: TRBD1 (6 bases). This CDR3 contains 16 residues. Germline V gene lookup returns CDR1 MGHDK and CDR2 SYGVNS. V was clipped by 2 bases and J by 1 base, with 12 bases between them. The CDR3, as DNA: TGTGCCAGCAGTGAAGCGACAGGACAGTCCTACAATGAGCAGTTCTTC. Translation gives CASSEATGQSYNEQFF.

The chain has TRBV7-9 and TRBJ2-7; TRBD1 might be the D (5 bases). CDR1 and CDR2 from the germline V gene are SEHNR and FQNEAQ (reference sequence). The V end was cut by 1 base, the J end by 1 base, with 11 bases between. The CDR3 consists of 15 residues. The CDR3 reads CASSLELDRSYEQYF. The CDR3, as DNA: TGTGCCAGCAGCTTAGAACTCGACAGATCCTACGAGCAGTACTTC.

The chain combines TRBV19 with TRBJ1-5; possible D gene TRBD1, 6 bases. Germline CDR1 reads LNHDA; CDR2 reads SQIVND (reference sequence). V lost 5 bases and J 0 bases, leaving 17 bases between the germline ends. The length of the CDR3 is 17 residues. CDR3 sequence (DNA): TGTGCCAGTAGTCAAACCTCAGGGGAGTATAGCAATCAGCCCCAGCATTTT. It translates to CASSQTSGEYSNQPQHF.

Only one count was recorded for this clone. The V gene is TRBV2, the J gene TRBJ2-4; 7 bases are a match to TRBD2. CDR1 SNHLY and CDR2 FYNNEI come from the germline V gene. This CDR3 spans 15 amino acids. Germline trimming cut 11 bases from V and 8 bases from J; bases unmatched to any gene: 18. CDR3 DNA: TGTGCCGGGGGGGTGGGGAGAGGGTATAATGACATTCAGTACTTC. This sequence encodes CAGGVGRGYNDIQYF.

The chain links TRBV27 to TRBJ2-1; 8 bases map to TRBD2. The CDR3 is made up of 15 amino acids. Germline V lookup: CDR1 MNHEY, CDR2 SMNVEV (reference sequence). V shed 5 bases, J shed 6 bases, and the junction held 9 bases outside the gene matches. CDR3 bases: TGTGCCAGCAGTCTTTTAGCGGGAAGTCTCAATGAGCAGTTCTTC. Amino acid sequence: CASSLLAGSLNEQFF.

The chain joins TRBV6-6 to TRBJ1-2; unclear D gene. CDR1 and CDR2 from the germline V gene are MNHNY and SVGAGI (reference sequence). With 6 bases removed from V and 4 bases from J, the gap between germline ends came to 15 bases. This CDR3 spans 14 amino acids. CDR3 coding DNA: TGTGCCAGCAGCTCAACGGGGTTGGGCTATGGCTACACCTTC. Protein product: CASSSTGLGYGYTF.

The chain links TRBV28 to TRBJ2-5, with 13 nucleotides matching TRBD2. V trimming: 5 bases; J trimming: 5 bases; junction bases outside the gene matches: 8. This CDR3 contains 16 residues. Germline loops: CDR1 MDHEN, CDR2 SYDVKM. The CDR3 sequence is CASSLLTSGRRETQYF. CDR3 DNA: TGTGCCAGCAGTCTCTTGACTAGCGGGAGGAGGGAGACCCAGTACTTC.

This chain links TRBV4-1 with TRBJ1-5; 7 bases agree with TRBD1. V lost 2 bases and J lost 4; bases outside the gene matches: 5. The CDR3 is made up of 15 amino acids. CDR1 is MGHRA and CDR2 is YSYEKL in the germline V gene. In nucleotides, the CDR3 is TGCGCCAGCAGCCAATATGACAGGGATAATCAGCCCCAGCATTTT. This encodes CASSQYDRDNQPQHF.